This T cell receptor beta chain came from a study of metastatic and nonmetastatic thyroid tumors. On the study more broadly: Where malignant and benign thyroid patients were concerned, repertoires were compared across blood and tumor or nodule tissue.

This clone has a handful of counts. Antigen: not known. Whole-study results and caveats: Within blood and tumor, benign nodules reportedly had significantly lower TCR beta diversity than malignant thyroid tumors did.

None of the patients had undergone any treatment ahead of thyroid surgery. Source study methods: In papillary thyroid cancer, a distant-metastasis classifier was built using CDR3 differences across clinicopathological groups. TCRdb re-called the PCR reads through MiXCR. TCRdb, rather than the study authors, made the V and J calls. The data contain around 23,000 clones, around a fifth of them seen just once; the ten biggest clones take up around 12%. The CDR3 consists of 14 residues. Germline-derived CDR1 and CDR2 are MNHEY and SMNVEV (reference sequence). V trimming: 5 bases; J trimming: 4 bases; junction bases outside the gene matches: 4.

This rearrangement joins TRBV27 to TRBJ1-4; 7 nucleotides match TRBD1. The source of this sequence is a female donor with papillary thyroid cancer or a benign thyroid nodule (not recorded which). Some clones in this sample may be carry-over from other donors' samples. The sample taken for sequencing was tumor tissue. CDR3 sequence (DNA): TGTGCCAGCAGTCAGGACAGGAATAATGAAAAACTGTTTTTT. Its protein product is CASSQDRNNEKLFF.